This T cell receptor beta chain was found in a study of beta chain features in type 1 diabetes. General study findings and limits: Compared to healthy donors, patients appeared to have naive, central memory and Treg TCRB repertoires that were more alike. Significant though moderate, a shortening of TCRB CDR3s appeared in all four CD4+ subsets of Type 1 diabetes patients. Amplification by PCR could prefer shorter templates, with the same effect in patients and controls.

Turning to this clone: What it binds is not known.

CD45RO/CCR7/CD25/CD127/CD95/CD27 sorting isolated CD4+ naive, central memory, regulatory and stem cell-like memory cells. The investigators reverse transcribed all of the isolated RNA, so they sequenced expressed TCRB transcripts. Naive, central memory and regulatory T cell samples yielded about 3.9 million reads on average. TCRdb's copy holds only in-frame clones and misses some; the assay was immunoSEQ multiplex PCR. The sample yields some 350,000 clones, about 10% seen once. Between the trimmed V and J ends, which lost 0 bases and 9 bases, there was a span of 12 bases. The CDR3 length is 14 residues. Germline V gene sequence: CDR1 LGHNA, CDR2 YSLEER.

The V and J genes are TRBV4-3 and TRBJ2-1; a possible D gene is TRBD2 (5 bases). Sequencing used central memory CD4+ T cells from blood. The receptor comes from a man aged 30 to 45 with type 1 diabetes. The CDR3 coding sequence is TGCGCCAGCAGCCAAGATACTAAGGCGGGTGAGCAGTTCTTC. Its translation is CASSQDTKAGEQFF.